The clone carrying this T cell receptor (beta chain) was counted only a few times. What it recognizes is unknown. The record originates from a study of shared clonotypes between healthy human individuals. Study outcomes and limitations: Relative to their counterparts shared across all four donors, non-shared clonotypes exhibited diminished generation probabilities.

Clones were read by immunoSEQ multiplex PCR, and TCRdb kept only the in-frame ones, dropping some. The sample consists of hundreds of thousands of clones, more than 70% of them appearing once. The V end was cut by 6 bases, the J end by 2 bases, with 11 bases between. The CDR3 consists of 13 residues. Germline V gene sequence: CDR1 ENHRY, CDR2 SYGVKD. V usage is TRBV10-3 and J usage is TRBJ2-7; no reliable D call. The specimen was memory CD4+ T cells sorted from blood. Subset of the sample: CD45RA-negative fraction. This clonotype was sampled from a young woman in good health. CDR3 sequence reads: CAISADTAYEQYF. The DNA for the CDR3 is TGTGCCATCAGCGCAGACACGGCCTACGAGCAGTACTTC.